Shown below are 17 T cell receptor beta chains from a single sample sequenced in a study of cytomegalovirus exposure and HLA in healthy donors. The primer mix had 60 Vbeta and 13 Jbeta primers. Method: immunoSEQ multiplex PCR; TCRdb's copy keeps in-frame clones and lacks some. The table records some 130,000 clones, 70% to 75% of them present only once. The sequenced sample was PBMCs. Receptors originate from a male donor in good health and CMV-seronegative.

This clone was found once. The rearrangement uses TRBV27 and TRBJ2-5; 11 nucleotides line up with TRBD1. The end of the DNA is better explained by TRBJ2-7, so the J call may be wrong. Germline CDR1 and CDR2: MNHEY and SMNVEV (reference sequence). The CDR3 loop spans 15 amino acids. CDR3: CASSLFRDRGSEQYF. Written as DNA, the CDR3 is TGTGCCAGCAGTCTGTTCCGGGACAGGGGGAGCGAGCAGTACTTC.

The chain carries TRBV6-6 and TRBJ2-5, with 8 nucleotides matching TRBD2. V shed 3 bases, J shed 5 bases, and the junction held 8 bases outside the gene matches. The CDR3 runs to 15 residues. CDR1 and CDR2 (germline): MNHNY, SVGAGI (reference sequence). CDR3 sequence reads: CASSYSGNTWETQYF. In DNA form, the CDR3 reads TGTGCCAGCAGTTATAGCGGGAACACCTGGGAGACCCAGTACTTC.

This chain connects TRBV9 to TRBJ2-3; 11 positions agree with TRBD2. Germline V lookup: CDR1 SGDLS, CDR2 YYNGEE. The CDR3 loop spans 15 amino acids. Trimming at V came to 0 bases and at J to 6 bases, leaving 3 bases not matched to a gene. The CDR3 spells CASSVGGLAGDTQYF. In DNA, the CDR3 is TGTGCCAGCAGCGTAGGAGGACTAGCGGGTGATACGCAGTATTTT.

The genes are TRBV28 and TRBJ2-7, with 10 bases aligning to TRBD2. CDR3 size: 12 residues. Germline assignment: CDR1 MDHEN and CDR2 SYDVKM. V shed 8 bases, J shed 6 bases, and the junction held 4 bases outside the gene matches. CDR3 sequence: CASSLAGAEQYF. DNA for the CDR3: TGTGCCAGCTCCCTAGCGGGAGCCGAGCAGTACTTC.

V and J are TRBV2 and TRBJ1-1; D gene ambiguous. This CDR3 region has 12 residues. V dropped 10 bases and J dropped 8 bases, with 17 bases sitting between them. The V gene's germline CDR1 is SNHLY and CDR2 FYNNEI. The CDR3 coding sequence is TGTGCCATGTTTCCCGGGGAGAAAGAAGCTTTCTTT. Translated, it gives CAMFPGEKEAFF.

The chain uses TRBV6-5 and TRBJ1-2; D uncertain. V shed 6 bases and J shed 0 bases, with 5 bases lying between them. This CDR3 has 12 amino acids. Germline values: CDR1 MNHEY, CDR2 SVGAGI. CDR3 in amino acids: CASREANYGYTF. CDR3 coding DNA: TGTGCCAGCAGGGAGGCTAACTATGGCTACACCTTC.

The chain combines TRBV7-2 with TRBJ2-7; 7 positions match TRBD1. The V and J ends lost 3 bases and 4 bases, in that order; junction bases with no gene match: 6. Germline V CDR1 and CDR2: SGHTA, FQGNSA. The CDR3 extends over 14 amino acids. The CDR3 coding sequence is TGTGCCAGCAGCTTTTCAGACAGGGTTTACGAGCAGTACTTC. This sequence encodes CASSFSDRVYEQYF.

DNA of the CDR3: TGTGCCAGCAGCCCGGGGGGAGATTGGTCACCCCTCCACTTT. It is translated as CASSPGGDWSPLHF. This chain joins TRBV6-1 and TRBJ1-6, with D maybe TRBD1 (5 bases). The CDR3 runs 14 residues. V dropped 6 bases and J dropped 10 bases, with 16 bases sitting between them. Germline loops: CDR1 MNHNS, CDR2 SASEGT.

This clone occurred once. The chain carries TRBV15 and TRBJ1-1; unclear D gene. Trimming shortened V by 1 base and J by 4 bases, and 13 bases separated the two germline ends. The CDR3 covers 15 residues. Germline loops: CDR1 LNHNV, CDR2 YYDKDF (reference sequence). Here the CDR3 DNA reads TGTGCCACCAGCAGAGCCGGACTGGGGAGCACTGAAGCTTTCTTT. This encodes CATSRAGLGSTEAFF.

V is TRBV4-2 and J is TRBJ1-1; D is perhaps TRBD1 (5 bases). Trimming took off 3 bases at V and 4 bases at J, with 12 bases between the two ends. The CDR3 length is 14 residues. CDR1 and CDR2 from the germline V gene are LGHNA and YNFKEQ. CDR3 DNA: TGTGCCAGCAGCCAGGGCCAGGGATTCACTGAAGCTTTCTTT. Protein: CASSQGQGFTEAFF.

The V call is TRBV16, the J call TRBJ1-4; 8 bases map to TRBD1. Germline-derived CDR1 and CDR2 are KGHSY and FQNENV. The CDR3 consists of 14 residues. The trim removed 3 bases at V and 8 bases at J, leaving 5 bases unmatched. CDR3 in amino acids: CASSHGTGGEKLFF. The CDR3 DNA is TGTGCCAGCAGCCACGGGACAGGCGGGGAAAAACTGTTTTTT.

The chain couples TRBV6-5 to TRBJ2-2, with 9 positions matching TRBD1. Trimming removed 7 bases from V and 3 bases from J; junction bases left unmatched: 3. CDR1 is MNHEY and CDR2 is SVGAGI in the germline V gene. The CDR3 is made up of 14 amino acids. CDR3 region: CASNRGLDTGELFF. The CDR3 DNA reads TGTGCCAGCAACAGGGGGCTGGACACCGGGGAGCTGTTTTTT.

The chain links TRBV7-2 to TRBJ2-2; unclear D gene. V lost 1 base and J lost 5, with 8 bases in between. Germline V lookup: CDR1 SGHTA, CDR2 FQGNSA. CDR3 size: 14 residues. DNA of the CDR3: TGTGCCAGCAGCTTAGATGGCAGGACCGGGGAGCTGTTTTTT. Its protein is CASSLDGRTGELFF.

The genes are TRBV5-6 and TRBJ2-5, with a possible D match to TRBD2 (6 bases). Germline lookup yields CDR1 SGHDT and CDR2 YYEEEE. CDR3 length: 14 residues. V dropped 6 bases and J dropped 4 bases, with 16 bases sitting between them. The CDR3 spells CASTLSGGSETQYF. The CDR3 nucleotides are TGTGCCAGCACCCTCAGTGGGGGGTCAGAGACCCAGTACTTC.

The rearrangement links TRBV5-1 to TRBJ2-1; 13 nucleotides line up with TRBD2. V dropped 4 bases and J dropped 9; count of bases not matched to a gene: 7. This CDR3 spans 15 amino acids. Germline lookup yields CDR1 SGHRS and CDR2 YFSETQ. The CDR3 spells CASSLGLAGAIEQFF. The CDR3 coding sequence is TGCGCCAGCAGCCTCGGACTAGCGGGGGCCATTGAGCAGTTCTTC.

This clone was seen a handful of times. The chain combines TRBV11-3 with TRBJ1-1; D unresolved. The V end lost 1 base, the J end lost 5 bases, and 5 bases lay between the germline ends. Germline V gene data show CDR1 as SGHNT and CDR2 as YENEEA. The CDR3 sequence is 12 residues long. The CDR3 sequence: CASSLGMTEAFF. CDR3 in DNA: TGTGCCAGCAGCTTAGGTATGACTGAAGCTTTCTTT.

This sequence joins TRBV7-2 and TRBJ2-1; 8 nucleotides match TRBD2. After removal of 1 base from V and 12 bases from J, the junction contained 11 bases not matched to a gene. Germline CDR1 is SGHTA and CDR2 is FQGNSA. This CDR3 comprises 15 residues. The CDR3 here is CASSLGQPGLEAQFF. The CDR3 nucleotides are TGTGCCAGCAGCTTAGGGCAGCCGGGACTAGAGGCGCAGTTCTTC. Full variable domain (missing parts from reference TRBV7-2 and TRBJ2-1): GAGVSQSPSNKVTEKGKDVELRCDPISGHTALYWYRQSLGQGLEFLIYFQGNSAPDKSGLPSDRFSAERTGGSVSTLTIQRTQQEDSAVYLCASSLGQPGLEAQFFGPGTRLTVL.